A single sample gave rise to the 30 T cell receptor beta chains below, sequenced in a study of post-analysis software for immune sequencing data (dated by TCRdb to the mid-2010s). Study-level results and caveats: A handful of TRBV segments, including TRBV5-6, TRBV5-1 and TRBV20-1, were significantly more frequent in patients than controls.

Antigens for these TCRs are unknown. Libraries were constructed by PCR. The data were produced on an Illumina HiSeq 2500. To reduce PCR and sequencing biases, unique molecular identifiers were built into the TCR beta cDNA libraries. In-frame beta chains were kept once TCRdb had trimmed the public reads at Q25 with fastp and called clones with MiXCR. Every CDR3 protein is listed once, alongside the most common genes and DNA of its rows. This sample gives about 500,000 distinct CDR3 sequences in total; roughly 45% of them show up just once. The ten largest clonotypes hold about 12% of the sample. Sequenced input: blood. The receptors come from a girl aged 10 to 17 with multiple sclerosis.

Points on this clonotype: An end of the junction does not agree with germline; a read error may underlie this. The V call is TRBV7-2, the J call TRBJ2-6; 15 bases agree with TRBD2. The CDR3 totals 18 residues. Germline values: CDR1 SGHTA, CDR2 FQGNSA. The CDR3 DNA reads TGTGCCAGCAGCAGGGGACTAGCGGGAGGAACTGGGGCCAACGTCCGGACTTTC. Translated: CASSRGLAGGTGANVRTF.

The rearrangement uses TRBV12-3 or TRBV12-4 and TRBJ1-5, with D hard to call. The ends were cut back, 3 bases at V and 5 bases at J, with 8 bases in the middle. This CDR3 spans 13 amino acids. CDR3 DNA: TGTGCCAGCAGTTTCGTGCAAGATCAGCCCCAGCATTTT. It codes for CASSFVQDQPQHF.

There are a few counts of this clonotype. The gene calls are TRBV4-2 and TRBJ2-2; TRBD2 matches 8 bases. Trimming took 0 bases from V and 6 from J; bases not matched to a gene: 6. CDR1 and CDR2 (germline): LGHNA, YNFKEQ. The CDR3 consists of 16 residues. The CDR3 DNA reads TGTGCCAGCAGCCAAGAACCAGCGGGAGCATCCGGGGAGCTGTTTTTT. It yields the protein CASSQEPAGASGELFF.

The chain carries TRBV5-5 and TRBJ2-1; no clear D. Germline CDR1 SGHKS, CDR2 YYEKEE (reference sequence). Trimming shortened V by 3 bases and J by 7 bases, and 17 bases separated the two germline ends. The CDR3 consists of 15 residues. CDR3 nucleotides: TGTGCCAGCAGCTCTAATAGGCTGGCACGGAATGAGCAGTTCTTC. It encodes CASSSNRLARNEQFF.

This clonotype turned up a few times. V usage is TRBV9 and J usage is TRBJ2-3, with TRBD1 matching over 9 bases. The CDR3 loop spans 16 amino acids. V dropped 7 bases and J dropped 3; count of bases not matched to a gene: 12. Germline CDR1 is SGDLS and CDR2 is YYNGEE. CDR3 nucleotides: TGTGCCAGCGCCTCACGAGGAGGACAGGGGACAGATACGCAGTATTTT. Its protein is CASASRGGQGTDTQYF.

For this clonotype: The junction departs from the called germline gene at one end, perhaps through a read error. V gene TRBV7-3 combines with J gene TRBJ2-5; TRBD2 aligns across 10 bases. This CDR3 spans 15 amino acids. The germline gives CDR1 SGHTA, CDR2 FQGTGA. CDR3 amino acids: CASSPEREGPEAQYF. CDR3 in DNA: TGTGCCAGCAGCCCGGAGCGGGAGGGCCCAGAGGCCCAGTACTTC. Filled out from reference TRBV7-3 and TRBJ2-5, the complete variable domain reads GAGVSQTPSNKVTEKGKYVELRCDPISGHTALYWYRQSLGQGPEFLIYFQGTGAADDSGLPNDRFFAVRPEGSVSTLKIQRTERGDSAVYLCASSPEREGPEAQYFGPGTRLLVL.

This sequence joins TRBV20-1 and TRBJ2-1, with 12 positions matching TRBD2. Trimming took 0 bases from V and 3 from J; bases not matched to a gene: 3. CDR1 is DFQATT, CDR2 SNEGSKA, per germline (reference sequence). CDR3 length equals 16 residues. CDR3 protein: CSARDRLAGDYNEQFF. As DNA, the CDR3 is TGCAGTGCTAGAGATAGACTAGCGGGAGACTACAATGAGCAGTTCTTC.

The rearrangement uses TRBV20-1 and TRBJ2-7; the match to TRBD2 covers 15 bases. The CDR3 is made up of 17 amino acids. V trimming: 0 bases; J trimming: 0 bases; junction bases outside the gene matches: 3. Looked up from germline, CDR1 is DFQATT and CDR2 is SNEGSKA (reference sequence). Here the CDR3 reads CSAREGTSGGPSYEQYF. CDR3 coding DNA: TGCAGTGCTAGAGAGGGGACTAGCGGGGGGCCCTCCTACGAGCAGTACTTC.

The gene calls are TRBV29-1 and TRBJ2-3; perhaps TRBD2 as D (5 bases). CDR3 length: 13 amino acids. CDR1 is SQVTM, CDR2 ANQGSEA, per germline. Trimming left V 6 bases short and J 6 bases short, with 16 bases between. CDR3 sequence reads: CSVRTPSGDTQYF. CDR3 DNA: TGCAGCGTACGGACTCCATCGGGGGATACGCAGTATTTT.

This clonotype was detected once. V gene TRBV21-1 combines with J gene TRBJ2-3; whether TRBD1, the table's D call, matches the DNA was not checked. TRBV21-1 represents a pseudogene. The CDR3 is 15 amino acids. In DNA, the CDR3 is TGTGCCAGCAGCTATGATACAGGGGAGACAGATACGCAGTATTTT. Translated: CASSYDTGETDTQYF.

The CDR3 region has the DNA TGTGCCAGCAGTTGGCCCGGGGAGAGCCTATTTCGAACTAATGAAAAACTGTTTTTT. Translated: CASSWPGESLFRTNEKLFF. This chain uses TRBV12-3 or TRBV12-4 with TRBJ1-4; D remains ambiguous. Trimming stripped 4 bases from V and 1 base from J, with 22 bases between. This CDR3 comprises 19 residues.

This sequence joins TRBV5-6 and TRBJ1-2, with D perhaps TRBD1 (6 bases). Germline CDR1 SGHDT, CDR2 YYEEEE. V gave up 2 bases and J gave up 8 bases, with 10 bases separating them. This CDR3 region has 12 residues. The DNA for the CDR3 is TGTGCCAGCAGCTTCACAGGGAGGGGCTACACCTTC. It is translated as CASSFTGRGYTF.

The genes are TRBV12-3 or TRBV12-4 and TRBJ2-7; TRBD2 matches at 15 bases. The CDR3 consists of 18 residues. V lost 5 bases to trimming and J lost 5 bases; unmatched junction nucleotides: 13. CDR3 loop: CASSLYAGLAGGPDEQYF. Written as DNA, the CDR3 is TGTGCCAGCAGTCTCTACGCAGGACTAGCGGGAGGGCCCGACGAGCAGTACTTC.

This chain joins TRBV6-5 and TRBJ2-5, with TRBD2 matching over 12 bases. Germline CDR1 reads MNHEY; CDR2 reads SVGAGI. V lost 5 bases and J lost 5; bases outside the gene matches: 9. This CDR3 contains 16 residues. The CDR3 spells CASSLAGGNSGETQYF. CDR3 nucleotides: TGTGCCAGCAGTCTAGCGGGAGGGAACTCGGGGGAGACCCAGTACTTC.

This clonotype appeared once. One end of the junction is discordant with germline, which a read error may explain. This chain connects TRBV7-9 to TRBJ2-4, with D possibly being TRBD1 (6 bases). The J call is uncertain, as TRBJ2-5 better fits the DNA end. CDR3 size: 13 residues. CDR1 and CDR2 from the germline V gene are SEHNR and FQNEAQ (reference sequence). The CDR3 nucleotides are TGTGCCGGCAGCTTCAGGGGAAGGGAGACCCAGTACTTC. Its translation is CAGSFRGRETQYF.

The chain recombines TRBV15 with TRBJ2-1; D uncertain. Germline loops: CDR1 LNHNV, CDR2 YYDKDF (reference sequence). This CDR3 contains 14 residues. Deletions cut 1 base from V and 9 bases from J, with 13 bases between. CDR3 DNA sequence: TGTGCCACCAGCAGAGGAACGGGTAGATCTGAGCAGTTCTTC. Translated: CATSRGTGRSEQFF.

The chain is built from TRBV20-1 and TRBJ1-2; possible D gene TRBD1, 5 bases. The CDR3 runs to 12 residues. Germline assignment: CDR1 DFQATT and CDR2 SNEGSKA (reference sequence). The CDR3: CIGRQSDYGYTF. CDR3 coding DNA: TGCATCGGAAGACAGTCTGACTATGGCTACACCTTC.

The DNA of the CDR3 is TGTGCCAGCAGCCAAGTGGGTCAGGCGGGATACACAGATACGCAGTATTTT. Protein: CASSQVGQAGYTDTQYF. V and J are TRBV4-2 and TRBJ2-3; maybe TRBD2 (6 bases). The CDR3 is 17 amino acids. V was clipped by 1 base and J by 2 bases, with 16 bases between them. Germline V lookup: CDR1 LGHNA, CDR2 YNFKEQ.

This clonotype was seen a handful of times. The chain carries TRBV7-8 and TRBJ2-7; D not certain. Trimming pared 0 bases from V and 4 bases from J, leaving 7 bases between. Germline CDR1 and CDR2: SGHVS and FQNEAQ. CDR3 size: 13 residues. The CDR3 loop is CASSLALGYEQYF. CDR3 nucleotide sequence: TGTGCCAGCAGCTTAGCGCTGGGTTACGAGCAGTACTTC.

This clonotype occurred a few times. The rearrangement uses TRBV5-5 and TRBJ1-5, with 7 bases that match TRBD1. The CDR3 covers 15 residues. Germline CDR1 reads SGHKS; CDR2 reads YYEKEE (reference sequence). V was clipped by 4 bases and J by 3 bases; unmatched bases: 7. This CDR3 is CASSRDSGNNQPQHF. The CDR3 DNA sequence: TGTGCCAGCAGCCGGGACAGTGGGAACAATCAGCCCCAGCATTTT. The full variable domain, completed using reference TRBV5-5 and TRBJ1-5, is DAGVTQSPTHLIKTRGQQVTLRCSPISGHKSVSWYQQVLGQGPQFIFQYYEKEERGRGNFPDRFSARQFPNYSSELNVNALLLGDSALYLCASSRDSGNNQPQHFGDGTRLSIL.

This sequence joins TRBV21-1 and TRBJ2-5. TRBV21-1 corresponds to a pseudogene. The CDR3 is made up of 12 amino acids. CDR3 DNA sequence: TGTGCCAGCGGAGACGGACAAGAGACCCAGTACTTC. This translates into CASGDGQETQYF.

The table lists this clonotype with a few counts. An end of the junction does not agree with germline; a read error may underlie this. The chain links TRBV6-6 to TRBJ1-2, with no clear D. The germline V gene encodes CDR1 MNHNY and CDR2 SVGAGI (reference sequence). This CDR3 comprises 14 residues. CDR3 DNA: TGTGCCAGCTCCCCGAAGGAGACTAACTATGGCTACATCTTC. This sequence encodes CASSPKETNYGYIF.

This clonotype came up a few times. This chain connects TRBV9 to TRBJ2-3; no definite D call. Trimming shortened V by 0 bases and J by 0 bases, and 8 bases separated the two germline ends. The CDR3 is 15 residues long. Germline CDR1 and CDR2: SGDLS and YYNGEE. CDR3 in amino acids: CASSVDASSTDTQYF. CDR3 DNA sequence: TGTGCCAGCAGCGTAGACGCCAGCAGCACAGATACGCAGTATTTT. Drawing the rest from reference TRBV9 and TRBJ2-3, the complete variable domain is DSGVTQTPKHLITATGQRVTLRCSPRSGDLSVYWYQQSLDQGLQFLIQYYNGEERAKGNILERFSAQQFPDLHSELNLSSLELGDSALYFCASSVDASSTDTQYFGPGTRLTVL.

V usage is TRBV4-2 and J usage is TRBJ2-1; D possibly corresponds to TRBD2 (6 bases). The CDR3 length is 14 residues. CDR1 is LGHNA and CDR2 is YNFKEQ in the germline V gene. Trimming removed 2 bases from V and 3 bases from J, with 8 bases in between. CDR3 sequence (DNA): TGTGCCAGCAGCCAACCCGGGGGCTACAATGAGCAGTTCTTC. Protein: CASSQPGGYNEQFF.

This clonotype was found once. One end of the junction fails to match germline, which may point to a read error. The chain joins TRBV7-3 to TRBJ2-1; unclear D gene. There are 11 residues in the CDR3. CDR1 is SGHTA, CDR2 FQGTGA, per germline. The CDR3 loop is CASSLGNERFF. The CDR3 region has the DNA TGTGCCAGCAGCTTAGGGAATGAGCGGTTCTTC.

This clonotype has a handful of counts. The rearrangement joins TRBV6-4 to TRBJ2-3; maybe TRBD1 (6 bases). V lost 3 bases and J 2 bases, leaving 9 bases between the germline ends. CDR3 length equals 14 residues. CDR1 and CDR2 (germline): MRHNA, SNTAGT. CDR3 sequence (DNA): TGTGCCAGCAGTGAACAGGGTGACACAGATACGCAGTATTTT. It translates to CASSEQGDTDTQYF.

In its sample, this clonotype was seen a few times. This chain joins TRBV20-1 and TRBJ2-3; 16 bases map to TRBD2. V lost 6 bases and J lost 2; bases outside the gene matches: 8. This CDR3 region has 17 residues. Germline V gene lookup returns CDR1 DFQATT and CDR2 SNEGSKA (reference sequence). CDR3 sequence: CSAQTGLAGGSTDTQYF. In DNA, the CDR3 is TGCAGTGCGCAAACGGGACTAGCGGGAGGGTCCACAGATACGCAGTATTTT.

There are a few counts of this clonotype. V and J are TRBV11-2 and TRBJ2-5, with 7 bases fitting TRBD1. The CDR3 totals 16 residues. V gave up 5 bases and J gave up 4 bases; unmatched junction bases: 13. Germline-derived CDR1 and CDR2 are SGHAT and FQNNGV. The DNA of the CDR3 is TGTGCCAGCAGCCCGAGATTGATAGGGGGCAGAGAGACCCAGTACTTC. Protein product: CASSPRLIGGRETQYF.

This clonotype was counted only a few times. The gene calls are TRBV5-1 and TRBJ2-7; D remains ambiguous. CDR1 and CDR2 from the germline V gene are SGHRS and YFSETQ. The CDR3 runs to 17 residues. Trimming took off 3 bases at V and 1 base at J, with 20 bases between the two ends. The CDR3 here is CASSSPRYEVGSYEQYF. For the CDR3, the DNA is TGCGCCAGCAGCTCCCCGAGATACGAGGTAGGATCCTACGAGCAGTACTTC.

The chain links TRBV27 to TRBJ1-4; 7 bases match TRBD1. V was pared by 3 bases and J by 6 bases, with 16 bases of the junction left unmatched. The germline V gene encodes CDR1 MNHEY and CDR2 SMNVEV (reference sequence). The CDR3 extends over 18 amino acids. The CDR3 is CASSFGVGRKGTDEKLFF. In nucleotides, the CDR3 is TGTGCCAGCAGTTTCGGAGTTGGTAGGAAAGGGACAGATGAAAAACTGTTTTTT.